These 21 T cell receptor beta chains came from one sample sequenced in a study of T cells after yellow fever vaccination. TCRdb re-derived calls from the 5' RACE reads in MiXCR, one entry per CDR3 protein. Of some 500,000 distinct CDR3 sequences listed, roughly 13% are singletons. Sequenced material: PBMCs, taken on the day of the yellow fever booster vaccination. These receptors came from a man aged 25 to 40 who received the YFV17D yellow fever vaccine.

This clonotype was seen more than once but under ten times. The CDR3 nucleotides are TGTGCCAGCCTCCTTGTTCAGGGTAGTTGGGGGAGCGGAGAGCAGTTCTTC. It encodes CASLLVQGSWGSGEQFF. V usage is TRBV7-9 and J usage is TRBJ2-1; D is perhaps TRBD1 or TRBD2 (5 bases each). Germline-derived CDR1 and CDR2 are SEHNR and FQNEAQ (reference sequence). V shed 8 bases and J shed 10 bases, with 30 bases lying between them. The CDR3 has 17 amino acids.

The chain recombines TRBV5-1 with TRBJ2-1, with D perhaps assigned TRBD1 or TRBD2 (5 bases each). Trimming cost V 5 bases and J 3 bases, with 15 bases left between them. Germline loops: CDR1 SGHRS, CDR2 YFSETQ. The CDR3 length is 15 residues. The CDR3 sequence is CASSPGQGRYNEQFF. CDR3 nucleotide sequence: TGCGCCAGCAGTCCAGGGCAGGGACGCTACAATGAGCAGTTCTTC.

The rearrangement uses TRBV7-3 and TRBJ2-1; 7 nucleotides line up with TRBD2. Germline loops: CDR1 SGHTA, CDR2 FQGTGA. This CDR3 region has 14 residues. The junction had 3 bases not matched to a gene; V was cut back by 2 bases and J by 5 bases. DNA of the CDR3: TGTGCCAGCAGCTTATCCGGACTAGACAATGAGCAGTTCTTC. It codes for CASSLSGLDNEQFF.

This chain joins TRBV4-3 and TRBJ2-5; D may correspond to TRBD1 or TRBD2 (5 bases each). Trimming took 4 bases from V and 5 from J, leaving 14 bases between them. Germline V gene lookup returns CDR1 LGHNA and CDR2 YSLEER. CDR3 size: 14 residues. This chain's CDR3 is CASSPGSARETQYF. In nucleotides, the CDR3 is TGCGCCAGCAGCCCAGGGAGTGCCAGGGAGACCCAGTACTTC.

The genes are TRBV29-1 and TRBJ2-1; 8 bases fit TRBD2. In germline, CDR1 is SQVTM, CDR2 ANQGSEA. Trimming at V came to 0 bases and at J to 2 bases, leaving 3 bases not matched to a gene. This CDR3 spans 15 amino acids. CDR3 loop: CSVEEISGTYNEQFF. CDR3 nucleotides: TGCAGCGTTGAAGAGATTAGCGGGACCTACAATGAGCAGTTCTTC.

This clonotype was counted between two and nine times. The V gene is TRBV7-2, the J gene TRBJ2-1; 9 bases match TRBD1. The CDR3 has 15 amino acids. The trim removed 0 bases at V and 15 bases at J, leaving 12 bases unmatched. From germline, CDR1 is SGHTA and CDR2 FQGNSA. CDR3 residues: CASSLAPPGTGPLFF. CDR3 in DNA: TGTGCCAGCAGCTTAGCCCCTCCCGGGACAGGGCCCCTGTTCTTC.

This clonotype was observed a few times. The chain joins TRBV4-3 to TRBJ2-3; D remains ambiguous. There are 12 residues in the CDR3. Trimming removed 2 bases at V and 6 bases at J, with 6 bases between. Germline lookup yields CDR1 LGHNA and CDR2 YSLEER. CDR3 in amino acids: CASSQQGDTQYF. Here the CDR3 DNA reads TGCGCCAGCAGCCAACAAGGGGATACGCAGTATTTT.

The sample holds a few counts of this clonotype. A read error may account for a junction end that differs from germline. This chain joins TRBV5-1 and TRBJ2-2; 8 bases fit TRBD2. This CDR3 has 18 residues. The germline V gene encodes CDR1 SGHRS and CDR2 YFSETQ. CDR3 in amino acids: CASRLTLAAGPKNGELFF. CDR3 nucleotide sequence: TGCGCCAGCCGCTTAACACTAGCGGCGGGGCCCAAAAACGGGGAGCTGTTTTTT.

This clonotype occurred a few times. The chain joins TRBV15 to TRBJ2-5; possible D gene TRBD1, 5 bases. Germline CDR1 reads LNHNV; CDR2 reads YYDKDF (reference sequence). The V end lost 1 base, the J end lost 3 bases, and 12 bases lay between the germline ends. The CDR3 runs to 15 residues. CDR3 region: CATSRVGQGEETQYF. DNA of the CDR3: TGTGCCACCAGCAGAGTCGGGCAGGGCGAAGAGACCCAGTACTTC.

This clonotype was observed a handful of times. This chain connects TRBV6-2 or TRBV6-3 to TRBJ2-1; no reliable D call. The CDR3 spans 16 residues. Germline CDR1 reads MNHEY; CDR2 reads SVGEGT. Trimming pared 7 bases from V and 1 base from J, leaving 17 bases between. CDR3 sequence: CASIGPPGPSYNEQFF. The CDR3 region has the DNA TGTGCCAGCATTGGACCCCCCGGCCCGTCCTACAATGAGCAGTTCTTC.

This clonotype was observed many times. CDR3 sequence reads: CASSGDSGRRTDTQYF. In nucleotides, the CDR3 is TGTGCCAGCAGCGGCGATAGCGGGAGGCGGACAGATACGCAGTATTTT. The gene calls are TRBV9 and TRBJ2-3; 10 bases line up with TRBD2. V lost 3 bases to trimming and J lost 3 bases; unmatched junction nucleotides: 7. This CDR3 is 16 amino acids long. Germline CDR1 reads SGDLS; CDR2 reads YYNGEE.

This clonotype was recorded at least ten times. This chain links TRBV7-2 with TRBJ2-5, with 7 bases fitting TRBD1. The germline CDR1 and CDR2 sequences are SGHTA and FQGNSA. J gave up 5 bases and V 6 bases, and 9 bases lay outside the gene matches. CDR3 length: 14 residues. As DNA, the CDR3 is TGTGCCAGCAGTTCCCGGACAGGATGGGAGACCCAGTACTTC. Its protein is CASSSRTGWETQYF.

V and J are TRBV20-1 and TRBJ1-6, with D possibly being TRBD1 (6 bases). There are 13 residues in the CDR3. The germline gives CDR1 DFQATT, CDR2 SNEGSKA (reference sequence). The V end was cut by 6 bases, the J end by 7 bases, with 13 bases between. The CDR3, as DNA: TGCAGTGCGAGGGGGGGACTGAATTCACCCCTCCACTTT. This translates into CSARGGLNSPLHF.

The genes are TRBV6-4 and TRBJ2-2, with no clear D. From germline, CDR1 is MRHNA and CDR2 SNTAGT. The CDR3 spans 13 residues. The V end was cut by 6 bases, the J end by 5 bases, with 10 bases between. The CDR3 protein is CASSEWGTGELFF. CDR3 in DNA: TGTGCCAGCAGCGAATGGGGTACCGGGGAGCTGTTTTTT.

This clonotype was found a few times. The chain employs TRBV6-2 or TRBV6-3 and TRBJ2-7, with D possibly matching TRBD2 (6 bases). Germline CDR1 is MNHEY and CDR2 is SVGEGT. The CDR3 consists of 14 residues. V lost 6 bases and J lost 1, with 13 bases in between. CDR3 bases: TGTGCCAGCAGCCGAGAAGGGACTTCCTACGAGCAGTACTTC. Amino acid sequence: CASSREGTSYEQYF.

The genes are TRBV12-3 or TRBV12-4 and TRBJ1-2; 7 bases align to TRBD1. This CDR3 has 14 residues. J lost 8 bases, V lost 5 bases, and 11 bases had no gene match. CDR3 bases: TGTGCCAGCAGTCGTACAGGGGCCCCCCTCGGCTACACCTTC. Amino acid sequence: CASSRTGAPLGYTF.

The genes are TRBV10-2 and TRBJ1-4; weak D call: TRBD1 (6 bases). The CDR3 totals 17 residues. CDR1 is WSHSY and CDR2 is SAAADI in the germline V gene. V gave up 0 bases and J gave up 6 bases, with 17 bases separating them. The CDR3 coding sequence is TGCGCCAGCAGTGAGTCCCCGAGCGGGACACCCTATGAAAAACTGTTTTTT. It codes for CASSESPSGTPYEKLFF.

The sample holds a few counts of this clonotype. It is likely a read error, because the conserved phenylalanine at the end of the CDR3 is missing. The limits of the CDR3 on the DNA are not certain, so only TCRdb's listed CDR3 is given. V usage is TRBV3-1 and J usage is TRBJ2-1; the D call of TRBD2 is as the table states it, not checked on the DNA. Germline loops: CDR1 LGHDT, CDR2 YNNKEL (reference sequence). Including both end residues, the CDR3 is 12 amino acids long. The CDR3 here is CASSQAGRESNL.

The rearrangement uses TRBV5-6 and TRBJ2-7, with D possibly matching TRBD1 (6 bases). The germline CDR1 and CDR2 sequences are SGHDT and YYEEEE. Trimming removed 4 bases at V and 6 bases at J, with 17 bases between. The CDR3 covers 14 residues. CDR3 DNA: TGTGCCAGCAGCCCCCGACAGGCCGTCTCCGAGCAGTACTTC. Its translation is CASSPRQAVSEQYF.

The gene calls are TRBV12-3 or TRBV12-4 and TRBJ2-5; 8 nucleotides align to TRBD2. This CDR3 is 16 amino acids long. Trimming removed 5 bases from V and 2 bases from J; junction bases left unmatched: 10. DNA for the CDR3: TGTGCCAGCAGTCCCCGGAGCGGGAGATCACAAGAGACCCAGTACTTC. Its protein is CASSPRSGRSQETQYF.

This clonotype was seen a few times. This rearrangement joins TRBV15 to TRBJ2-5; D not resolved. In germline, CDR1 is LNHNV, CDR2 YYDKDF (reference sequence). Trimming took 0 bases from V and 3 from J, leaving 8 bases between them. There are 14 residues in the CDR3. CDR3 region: CATSRDYEEETQYF. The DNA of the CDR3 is TGTGCCACCAGCAGAGATTACGAGGAAGAGACCCAGTACTTC. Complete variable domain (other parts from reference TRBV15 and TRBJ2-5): DAMVIQNPRYQVTQFGKPVTLSCSQTLNHNVMYWYQQKSSQAPKLLFHYYDKDFNNEADTPDNFQSRRPNTSFCFLDIRSPGLGDTAMYLCATSRDYEEETQYFGPGTRLLVL.